This is a list of T cell receptor beta chains from one sample in a study of T-cell memory formation after mild COVID-19. TCRdb called the 5' RACE reads again in MiXCR, with one record for every CDR3 protein. The profile shows some 600,000 distinct CDR3 sequences, around a sixth of them singletons. The material sequenced was PBMCs or a T cell subset sorted from them (not recorded which). The source of these receptors is an adult woman who had mild COVID-19 (a few samples of this study predate the infection). Cell type and time point are not known. The CDR3 runs from the conserved cysteine through the conserved F or W. D genes are given only for firm matches. Some rows mark clone size as missing; the rest say once, few, many or name a class of expanded clone.

CDR3 length: 17
V gene: TRBV9
J gene: TRBJ2-3
clone size: .
D gene: TRBD1
CDR3 protein: CASSVSGTGGLGDTQYF
CDR3 DNA: TGTGCCAGCAGCGTATCCGGGACAGGGGGGTTGGGAGATACGCAGTATTTT

CDR3 length: 14
V gene: TRBV7-3
J gene: TRBJ1-2
clone size: few
D gene: TRBD1
CDR3 protein: CASSLGSGGRGYTF
CDR3 DNA: TGTGCCAGCAGCTTAGGGTCAGGGGGCCGCGGCTACACCTTC

CDR3 length: 12
V gene: TRBV20-1
J gene: TRBJ1-2
clone size: many
D gene: TRBD1
CDR3 protein: CSASGTDYGYTF
CDR3 DNA: TGCAGTGCAAGCGGGACAGACTATGGCTACACCTTC

CDR3 length: 15
V gene: TRBV6-6
J gene: TRBJ2-1
clone size: .
D gene: TRBD1
CDR3 protein: CASLYTGGFYNEQFF
CDR3 DNA: TGTGCCAGCCTATACACAGGGGGGTTTTACAATGAGCAGTTCTTC

CDR3 length: 12
V gene: TRBV7-9
J gene: TRBJ2-2
clone size: .
D gene: .
CDR3 protein: CASSFFAGELFF
CDR3 DNA: TGTGCCAGCAGCTTTTTCGCCGGGGAGCTGTTTTTT

CDR3 length: 12
V gene: TRBV28
J gene: TRBJ2-7
clone size: .
D gene: .
CDR3 protein: CASSSFAGEQYF
CDR3 DNA: TGTGCCAGCAGTTCCTTCGCGGGCGAGCAGTACTTC

CDR3 length: 16
V gene: TRBV6-2/TRBV6-3
J gene: TRBJ2-5
clone size: few
D gene: TRBD2
CDR3 protein: CASSPRGGHPQETQYF
CDR3 DNA: TGTGCCAGCAGTCCCCGGGGGGGACACCCCCAAGAGACCCAGTACTTC

CDR3 length: 15
V gene: TRBV4-1
J gene: TRBJ1-1
clone size: few
D gene: .
CDR3 protein: CASSQPRDTNTEAFF
CDR3 DNA: TGCGCCAGCAGCCAACCCCGGGACACGAACACTGAAGCTTTCTTT

CDR3 length: 15
V gene: TRBV9
J gene: TRBJ2-5
clone size: .
D gene: .
CDR3 protein: CASSVDGRGYETQYF
CDR3 DNA: TGTGCCAGCAGCGTAGATGGCAGGGGATACGAGACCCAGTACTTC

CDR3 length: 13
V gene: TRBV7-2
J gene: TRBJ1-1
clone size: many
D gene: .
CDR3 protein: CASSWRLFTEAFF
CDR3 DNA: TGTGCCAGCAGCTGGCGACTGTTCACTGAAGCTTTCTTT

CDR3 length: 11
V gene: TRBV29-1
J gene: TRBJ2-5
clone size: .
D gene: .
CDR3 protein: CSVAGEETQYF
CDR3 DNA: TGCAGCGTTGCTGGGGAAGAGACCCAGTACTTC

CDR3 length: 14
V gene: TRBV6-2/TRBV6-3
J gene: TRBJ2-4
clone size: few
D gene: .
CDR3 protein: CASSYPGQSNIQYF
CDR3 DNA: TGTGCCAGCAGTTACCCGGGGCAAAGCAACATTCAGTACTTC

CDR3 length: 14
V gene: TRBV18
J gene: TRBJ2-2
clone size: few
D gene: .
CDR3 protein: CASSPEGSSGELFF
CDR3 DNA: TGTGCCAGCTCACCAGAAGGGAGTTCCGGGGAGCTGTTTTTT

CDR3 length: 13
V gene: TRBV2
J gene: TRBJ2-3
clone size: .
D gene: TRBD1
CDR3 protein: CASRGTGGNTQYF
CDR3 DNA: TGTGCCAGCAGGGGGACAGGGGGAAATACGCAGTATTTT

CDR3 length: 15
V gene: TRBV7-8
J gene: TRBJ2-5
clone size: .
D gene: .
CDR3 protein: CASSLYLSYQETQYF
CDR3 DNA: TGTGCCAGCAGCTTATACCTGTCCTACCAAGAGACCCAGTACTTC

CDR3 length: 15
V gene: TRBV20-1
J gene: TRBJ2-1
clone size: .
D gene: .
CDR3 protein: CSARRPFLSYNEQFF
CDR3 DNA: TGCAGTGCTAGAAGGCCTTTCCTCTCCTACAATGAGCAGTTCTTC

CDR3 length: 13
V gene: TRBV7-3
J gene: TRBJ1-1
clone size: .
D gene: .
CDR3 protein: CASSSNMNTEAFF
CDR3 DNA: TGTGCCAGCAGCTCAAACATGAACACTGAAGCTTTCTTT